These T cell receptor beta chains were read from a single sample in a study of OX40 agonist ivuxolimab in advanced cancers. Method: immunoSEQ multiplex PCR; TCRdb's copy keeps in-frame clones and lacks some. The table includes tens of thousands of clones, about four fifths detected once. The sequencing here drew on CD4+ or CD8+ T cells sorted from blood, taken in a trial of the OX40 agonist ivuxolimab. The source of these receptors is an adult with an advanced solid tumor such as melanoma, head and neck, liver or kidney cancer. Each CDR3 is given with its conserved first and last residue. Each record gives: D gene, V gene, clone size, J gene, CDR3 protein, CDR3 DNA. D genes are given only for firm matches. The size entry is marked missing in some rows and otherwise reads once, few, many or a size class.

>NA|TRBV5-1|NA|TRBJ2-2
CASSLAVVMNTGELFF
TGCGCCAGCAGCTTGGCCGTCGTAATGAACACCGGGGAGCTGTTTTTT
>TRBD1|TRBV28|NA|TRBJ2-1
CASSSSRDRFNEQFF
TGTGCCAGCAGTTCGTCGCGGGACAGGTTCAATGAGCAGTTCTTC
>TRBD2|TRBV27|NA|TRBJ2-3
CASRFVGLGDTQYF
TGTGCCAGCAGGTTCGTAGGACTAGGAGATACGCAGTATTTT
>TRBD1|TRBV27|once|TRBJ1-2
CASSFAGQGTYGYTF
TGTGCCAGCAGTTTTGCGGGACAGGGGACCTATGGCTACACCTTC
>NA|TRBV6-1|NA|TRBJ1-5
CASSEATGNQPQHF
TGTGCCAGCAGTGAAGCGACCGGGAATCAGCCCCAGCATTTT
>NA|TRBV7-9|NA|TRBJ2-2
CASSLRGPDTGELFF
TGTGCCAGCAGCTTAAGGGGACCCGACACCGGGGAGCTGTTTTTT
>NA|TRBV7-6|few|TRBJ2-7
CASSLMGRTGEQYF
TGTGCCAGCAGCTTAATGGGGAGGACGGGCGAGCAGTACTTC
>NA|TRBV6-6|NA|TRBJ1-5
CASSWDGSNQPQHF
TGTGCCAGCAGTTGGGACGGAAGCAATCAGCCCCAGCATTTT
>NA|TRBV6-1|NA|TRBJ1-3
CASSEGVASGSDTIYF
TGTGCCAGCAGTGAAGGGGTGGCGTCGGGATCGGACACCATATATTTT
>NA|TRBV6-1|NA|TRBJ1-5
CASSDSGYWQPQHF
TGTGCCAGCAGTGATTCGGGGTATTGGCAGCCCCAGCATTTT
>NA|TRBV19|NA|TRBJ2-1
CASSMPHGGGGEQFF
TGTGCCAGTAGTATGCCGCACGGGGGTGGCGGTGAGCAGTTCTTC
>NA|TRBV10-3|NA|TRBJ2-7
CAISPGLYEQYF
TGTGCCATCAGCCCGGGGCTCTACGAGCAGTACTTC
>NA|TRBV5-1|NA|TRBJ1-4
CASSQGGSNEKLFF
TGCGCCAGCAGCCAGGGAGGGTCGAATGAAAAACTGTTTTTT
>TRBD2|TRBV15|NA|TRBJ2-4
CATSSGGTTNIQYF
TGTGCCACCAGCAGTGGAGGGACTACAAACATTCAGTACTTC
>NA|TRBV11-3|NA|TRBJ2-2
CASSFGGTGELFF
TGTGCCAGCAGCTTTGGGGGGACCGGGGAGCTGTTTTTT
>NA|TRBV6-1|NA|TRBJ1-4
CASSLVQGGNEKLFF
TGTGCCAGCTCTCTGGTCCAGGGTGGGAATGAAAAACTGTTTTTT
>NA|TRBV28|NA|TRBJ2-7
CASSPRESYEQYF
TGTGCCAGCAGTCCCAGGGAGAGCTACGAGCAGTACTTC
>TRBD2|TRBV19|NA|TRBJ2-1
CASSSRLAGAHNEQFF
TGTGCCAGTAGTTCCCGACTAGCGGGAGCCCACAATGAGCAGTTCTTC
>NA|TRBV7-9|NA|TRBJ1-2
CASSLGERGYTF
TGTGCCAGCAGCTTGGGGGAAAGGGGCTACACCTTC
>TRBD2|TRBV7-8|NA|TRBJ2-7
CASSPRRESSYEQYF
TGTGCCAGCAGCCCAAGGCGGGAGAGTTCCTACGAGCAGTACTTC
>NA|TRBV27|NA|TRBJ1-6
CASSLSQPGGSPLHF
TGTGCCAGCAGTTTATCGCAACCGGGCGGTTCACCCCTCCACTTT
>NA|TRBV5-4|NA|TRBJ2-1
CASSSRVGSSYNEQFF
TGTGCCAGCAGCTCAAGGGTGGGGAGCTCCTACAATGAGCAGTTCTTC
>NA|TRBV5-8|NA|TRBJ2-5
CASSLYYRQETQYF
TGTGCCAGCAGCTTGTATTACAGGCAAGAGACCCAGTACTTC